This T cell receptor beta chain was profiled in a study of blood T cell repertoires in COVID-19. Study-wide background: Sites in the United States, Italy and Spain provided acute and convalescent COVID-19 samples. T cells, B-cell-depleted T cells, or PBMCs provided the cDNA or gDNA that served as material.

Sequencing was performed with immunoSEQ multiplex PCR; in TCRdb, only in-frame clones are kept and a portion is missing. The data show some 150,000 clones, with just over 85% seen just once and 1.5% to 1.7% held by the top ten. CDR1 and CDR2 (germline): LNHNV, YYDKDF (reference sequence). Trimming removed 2 bases from V and 5 bases from J; junction bases left unmatched: 8. This CDR3 comprises 16 residues. The V and J genes are TRBV15 and TRBJ1-4, with 7 positions matching TRBD1. Sequenced sample: peripheral blood. The receptor was derived from a woman aged 60-75 years with acute or convalescent COVID-19. CDR3 sequence reads: CATSRIRQGVNEKLFF. As DNA, the CDR3 is TGTGCCACCAGCAGAATTAGACAGGGTGTCAATGAAAAACTGTTTTTT.